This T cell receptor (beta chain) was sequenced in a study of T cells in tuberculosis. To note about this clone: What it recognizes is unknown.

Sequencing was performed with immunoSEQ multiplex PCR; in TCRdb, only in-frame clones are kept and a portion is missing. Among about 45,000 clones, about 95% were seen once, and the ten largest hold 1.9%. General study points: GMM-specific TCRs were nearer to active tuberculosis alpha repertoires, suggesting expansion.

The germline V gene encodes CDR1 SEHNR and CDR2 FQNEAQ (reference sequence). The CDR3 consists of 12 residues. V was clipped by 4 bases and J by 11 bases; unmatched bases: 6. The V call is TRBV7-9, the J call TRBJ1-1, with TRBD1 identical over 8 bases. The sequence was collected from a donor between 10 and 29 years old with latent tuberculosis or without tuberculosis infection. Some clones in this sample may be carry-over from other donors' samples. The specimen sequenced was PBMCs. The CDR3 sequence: CASSSGQGWAFF. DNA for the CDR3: TGTGCCAGCAGCTCCGGACAGGGTTGGGCTTTCTTT.